Many counts were recorded for the clone carrying this T cell receptor (beta chain). Its antigen is currently unknown. This sample is drawn from a study of CD8 T cells in ankylosing spondylitis. Study outcomes and limitations: Significant enrichment of disease-linked clones was reported in matched ankylosing spondylitis synovial fluid. Reports of some motif variants in reactive arthritis synovial fluid and blood predate this one.

The TCR beta libraries were generated through quantitative 5'-RACE incorporating molecular barcodes. Using its own MiXCR run on the 5' RACE reads, TCRdb lists one record per CDR3 protein. The table shows 35,000 to 45,000 distinct CDR3 sequences, with approximately 11% occurring only once. The CDR3 is 16 amino acids. Germline CDR1 reads KGHDR; CDR2 reads SFDVKD. With 4 bases removed from V and 3 bases from J, the gap between germline ends came to 15 bases. The receptor was isolated from a male donor with ankylosing spondylitis or in good health (not recorded which). What was sequenced was blood, either unsorted or a sorted T cell fraction (not recorded which). The chain joins TRBV24-1 to TRBJ2-1; no clear D. CDR3 amino acids: CATSDQTGPLYNEQFF. The CDR3 DNA follows: TGTGCCACCAGTGACCAGACCGGACCACTCTACAATGAGCAGTTCTTC.